This is a list of T cell receptor beta chains from one sample in a study of patients and donors after allogeneic stem cell transplantation. TCRdb analysed the RT-PCR reads with MiXCR anew, one entry per CDR3 protein. The top ten clones hold 51% of a sample with roughly 12,000 distinct CDR3 sequences, approximately 25% of them seen once. Sequencing was done on a sample of blood, either unsorted or a sorted T cell fraction (not recorded which). The receptors shown here come from a human donor who was either an allogeneic HSCT recipient or a stem cell or donor lymphocyte infusion donor (not recorded which). It is not recorded whose cells these are; they may come from a transplant donor. Each CDR3 is given with its conserved first and last residue. A clone size is listed for some rows: how often the clone was seen (once, few, many), or a class if it is expanded.

v_gene	j_gene	abundance	CDR3aa
TRBV5-1	TRBJ2-7	few	CASIGPPPAYEQYF
TRBV15	TRBJ1-2	NA	CATSRRGGGTNYGYTF
TRBV27	TRBJ1-2	NA	CASSSTGFYGYTF
TRBV20-1	TRBJ1-2	few	CSASPARFYGYTF